A single sample is the source of the 23 T cell receptor beta chains below, sequenced in a study of T-cell reconstitution after alpha-beta-depleted transplantation in children. Unique molecular identifiers were incorporated into the prepared TCRbeta library. In TCRdb, the PCR reads were re-called with MiXCR into one record per CDR3 protein. This table holds roughly 500,000 distinct CDR3 sequences, about 30% found once. This sample comprised PBMCs from the stem cell graft donor, obtained from the stem cell graft. Receptor source: a human donor who donated a stem cell graft to a child with aplastic anemia.

This clonotype was counted between two and nine times. The chain uses TRBV6-5 and TRBJ1-1; D gene ambiguous. CDR1 is MNHEY, CDR2 SVGAGI, per germline. The CDR3 runs 13 residues. Trimming stripped 2 bases from V and 8 bases from J, with 12 bases between. The CDR3 loop reads CASSYGKSREAFF. The CDR3 DNA sequence: TGTGCCAGCAGTTACGGAAAGAGTCGAGAAGCTTTCTTT.

This clonotype was counted between two and nine times. This chain connects TRBV7-9 to TRBJ2-7; D remains unclear. CDR3 length equals 10 residues. The germline gives CDR1 SEHNR, CDR2 FQNEAQ (reference sequence). Between the trimmed V and J ends, which lost 7 bases and 2 bases, there was a span of 3 bases. The CDR3 DNA is TGTGCCAGCAACGCCTACGAGCAGTACGTC. Encoded protein: CASNAYEQYV.

The chain joins TRBV5-5 to TRBJ1-5, with TRBD1 matching over 7 bases. The CDR3 sequence is 16 residues long. The germline V gene has CDR1 SGHKS and CDR2 YYEKEE (reference sequence). J was trimmed by 3 bases and V by 5 bases; bases with no gene match: 11. Written as DNA, the CDR3 is TGTGCCAGCAGGCCTTTTGCAGGGGGAGACAATCAGCCCCAGCATTTT. As protein: CASRPFAGGDNQPQHF.

The chain uses TRBV5-4 and TRBJ1-1; unclear D gene. The CDR3 covers 16 residues. CDR1 is SGHNT and CDR2 is YYREEE in the germline V gene (reference sequence). Trimming cost V 0 bases and J 4 bases, with 16 bases left between them. Written as DNA, the CDR3 is TGTGCCAGCAGCTTGGATTCGTTCCTTCGGGGCACTGAAGCTTTCTTT. It translates to CASSLDSFLRGTEAFF. Together with reference TRBV5-4 and TRBJ1-1, the CDR3 gives the full variable domain: ETGVTQSPTHLIKTRGQQVTLRCSSQSGHNTVSWYQQALGQGPQFIFQYYREEENGRGNFPPRFSGLQFPNYSSELNVNALELDDSALYLCASSLDSFLRGTEAFFGQGTRLTVV.

This clonotype has only a few counts. The CDR3 coding sequence is TGCAGCGTTTCGGACAGCTACAATGAGCAGTTCTTC. Translated: CSVSDSYNEQFF. The chain is built from TRBV29-1 and TRBJ2-1, with D perhaps matching TRBD1 (6 bases). The germline V and J ends were trimmed by 5 bases and 3 bases, with 8 bases remaining between them. The CDR3 is 12 amino acids. Germline values: CDR1 SQVTM, CDR2 ANQGSEA.

This clonotype came up a few times. This sequence joins TRBV7-2 and TRBJ1-4; D not certain. The germline CDR1 and CDR2 sequences are SGHTA and FQGNSA. The CDR3 runs 13 residues. The V gene lost 5 bases and the J gene lost 7 bases, with 11 bases spanning the gap. The CDR3 DNA is TGTGCCAGCAGCGTGGGCGGTAGTGAAAAACTGTTTTTT. It specifies CASSVGGSEKLFF. The full variable domain, with the rest looked up from reference TRBV7-2 and TRBJ1-4, is GAGVSQSPSNKVTEKGKDVELRCDPISGHTALYWYRQSLGQGLEFLIYFQGNSAPDKSGLPSDRFSAERTGGSVSTLTIQRTQQEDSAVYLCASSVGGSEKLFFGSGTQLSVL.

V gene TRBV7-8 combines with J gene TRBJ2-1, with D perhaps assigned TRBD1 or TRBD2 (5 bases each). This CDR3 is built from 16 residues. Germline assignment: CDR1 SGHVS and CDR2 FQNEAQ. The V end was cut by 0 bases, the J end by 2 bases, with 11 bases between. Here the CDR3 reads CASSLAGDPTYNEQFF. The CDR3 DNA reads TGTGCCAGCAGCTTAGCGGGGGACCCCACCTACAATGAGCAGTTCTTC.

The chain uses TRBV12-3 or TRBV12-4 and TRBJ1-5; 9 bases fit TRBD1. CDR3 length: 15 residues. V was clipped by 6 bases and J by 1 base; unmatched bases: 4. The CDR3 DNA is TGTGCCAGCAGCAAGGACAGGGGAAGCAATCAGCCCCAGCATTTT. As protein: CASSKDRGSNQPQHF.

The V and J genes are TRBV12-3 or TRBV12-4 and TRBJ2-5; the D is unclear. The CDR3 is 13 amino acids. Trimming removed 6 bases from V and 4 bases from J, with 12 bases in between. The CDR3 region is CASSLGPRETQYF. The CDR3 DNA follows: TGTGCCAGCAGCTTGGGCCCGCGAGAGACCCAGTACTTC.

The chain is built from TRBV28 and TRBJ2-7; either TRBD1 or TRBD2 may supply D (5 bases each). Trimming shortened V by 6 bases and J by 3 bases, and 9 bases separated the two germline ends. Germline assignment: CDR1 MDHEN and CDR2 SYDVKM. This CDR3 is built from 12 residues. CDR3 sequence reads: CASRGPFYEQYF. DNA for the CDR3: TGTGCCAGCAGGGGACCGTTCTACGAGCAGTACTTC. Using reference TRBV28 and TRBJ2-7 for the parts outside the CDR3, the full variable domain is DVKVTQSSRYLVKRTGEKVFLECVQDMDHENMFWYRQDPGLGLRLIYFSYDVKMKEKGDIPEGYSVSREKKERFSLILESASTNQTSMYLCASRGPFYEQYFGPGTRLTVT.

In this sample, this clonotype turned up a few times. The rearrangement uses TRBV6-1 and TRBJ1-5; 7 bases line up with TRBD1. Germline-derived CDR1 and CDR2 are MNHNS and SASEGT. The CDR3 covers 16 residues. J was trimmed by 5 bases and V by 3 bases; bases with no gene match: 10. CDR3 in DNA: TGTGCCAGCAGTGATGGAGGACAGGATCCCTATCAGCCCCAGCATTTT. Translated: CASSDGGQDPYQPQHF.

In this sample, this clonotype turned up a few times. The chain has TRBV20-1 and TRBJ1-4; 9 bases match TRBD1. CDR1 and CDR2 (germline): DFQATT, SNEGSKA (reference sequence). The J segment lost 8 bases and the V segment lost 5 bases, leaving 6 bases of the junction unmatched. This CDR3 is 13 amino acids long. Written as DNA, the CDR3 is TGCAGTGCTTCGGACAGGGGTGGGGAAAAACTGTTTTTT. This codes for CSASDRGGEKLFF.

The rearrangement uses TRBV11-2 and TRBJ1-3, with D unresolved. V gave up 2 bases and J gave up 0 bases, with 17 bases separating them. The CDR3 extends over 18 amino acids. CDR1 SGHAT and CDR2 FQNNGV come from the germline V gene. The CDR3 bases are TGTGCCAGCAGCTTAAACCCATTGGACGGTTACTCTGGAAACACCATATATTTT. Protein product: CASSLNPLDGYSGNTIYF.

This clonotype came up a few times. This chain uses TRBV29-1 with TRBJ1-2; D is possibly TRBD1 (5 bases). Germline V gene sequence: CDR1 SQVTM, CDR2 ANQGSEA. CDR3 size: 14 residues. The germline V and J ends were trimmed by 3 bases and 3 bases, with 14 bases remaining between them. CDR3 in DNA: TGCAGCGTTGATGATCAGGGAGATCACTATGGCTACACCTTC. It is translated as CSVDDQGDHYGYTF.

This clonotype was seen a few times. V is TRBV7-2 and J is TRBJ2-1, with unresolved D. From germline, CDR1 is SGHTA and CDR2 FQGNSA. The ends were cut back, 7 bases at V and 4 bases at J, with 17 bases in the middle. The CDR3 sequence is 15 residues long. The CDR3 reads CASTPIGSRYNEQFF. The CDR3 DNA sequence: TGTGCCAGCACCCCAATAGGCTCCAGATACAATGAGCAGTTCTTC.

Only a few counts were recorded for this clonotype. The rearrangement uses TRBV27 and TRBJ2-3, with TRBD2 identical over 7 bases. Germline CDR1 and CDR2: MNHEY and SMNVEV (reference sequence). This CDR3 has 16 amino acids. Losses at the gene ends were 4 bases for V and 5 bases for J; bases not matched to a gene: 12. The CDR3 DNA sequence: TGTGCCAGCAGTTCCGCTTGGGGGGGATCGGGAGATACGCAGTATTTT. Translating it yields CASSSAWGGSGDTQYF.

The V call is TRBV9, the J call TRBJ1-2, with D unclear. From germline, CDR1 is SGDLS and CDR2 YYNGEE. V was trimmed by 0 bases and J by 0 bases, leaving 3 bases between them. The length of the CDR3 is 13 residues. The CDR3 protein is CASSVVPNYGYTF. The CDR3 DNA reads as TGTGCCAGCAGCGTAGTACCTAACTATGGCTACACCTTC.

This clonotype has more than one count but fewer than ten. The chain employs TRBV6-5 and TRBJ1-6, with 7 nucleotides matching TRBD1. The length of the CDR3 is 18 residues. Trimming at V came to 0 bases and at J to 0 bases, leaving 5 bases not matched to a gene. CDR1 is MNHEY and CDR2 is SVGAGI in the germline V gene. In DNA, the CDR3 is TGTGCCAGCAGTTACTCGACGGACAGGAGCTCCTATAATTCACCCCTCCACTTT. Translated, it gives CASSYSTDRSSYNSPLHF.

The V gene is TRBV7-8, the J gene TRBJ1-1; perhaps TRBD1 as D (5 bases). CDR3 length: 15 amino acids. V lost 6 bases and J 0 bases, leaving 14 bases between the germline ends. In germline, CDR1 is SGHVS, CDR2 FQNEAQ. The CDR3 coding sequence is TGTGCCAGCAGGCCCCGGGGCCAAATGAACACTGAAGCTTTCTTT. It is translated as CASRPRGQMNTEAFF.

This clonotype was recorded a few times. The chain carries TRBV4-3 and TRBJ1-5; D not certain. Trimming stripped 0 bases from V and 0 bases from J, with 15 bases between. This CDR3 has 18 amino acids. Germline loops: CDR1 LGHNA, CDR2 YSLEER. The chain's CDR3 is CASSQDFGGSYSNQPQHF. In nucleotides, the CDR3 is TGCGCCAGCAGCCAAGATTTCGGCGGGTCTTATAGCAATCAGCCCCAGCATTTT.

Written as DNA, the CDR3 is TGTGCCAGCAGTTACAATGGGATTGTTAATGGCTACACCTTC. This translates into CASSYNGIVNGYTF. The chain carries TRBV6-5 and TRBJ1-2; D remains unclear. The CDR3 runs 14 residues. The germline V gene has CDR1 MNHEY and CDR2 SVGAGI. Trimming removed 2 bases from V and 6 bases from J, with 13 bases in between.

This clonotype showed up just a few times. The chain is built from TRBV5-6 and TRBJ1-1, with TRBD1 identical over 7 bases. The CDR3 totals 12 residues. Germline lookup yields CDR1 SGHDT and CDR2 YYEEEE. Trimming removed 4 bases from V and 11 bases from J; junction bases left unmatched: 8. The CDR3 spells CASSVTGFEAFF. As DNA, the CDR3 is TGTGCCAGCAGCGTGACAGGGTTTGAGGCTTTCTTT.

The CDR3 DNA reads as TGTGCCAGCTCTACAGGGAATAACTATGGCTACACCTTC. Translating gives CASSTGNNYGYTF. The chain combines TRBV7-9 with TRBJ1-2; tentative D call: TRBD1 (6 bases). Trimming shortened V by 8 bases and J by 1 base, and 11 bases separated the two germline ends. Germline V gives CDR1 SEHNR, CDR2 FQNEAQ (reference sequence). This CDR3 region has 13 residues.